This T cell receptor (beta chain) was profiled in a study of cytomegalovirus exposure and HLA in healthy donors. Both 60 Vbeta primers and 13 Jbeta primers went into the PCR. TCRdb keeps only in-frame clones here, not all; method: immunoSEQ multiplex PCR. In the table there are about 180,000 clones, 60% to 80% of which are singletons. With regard to this clone: As yet, its antigen is unknown.

V was pared by 4 bases and J by 3 bases, with 12 bases between. The CDR3 spans 14 residues. The germline V gene has CDR1 ENHRY and CDR2 SYGVKD. Study results and limitations: In a later analysis, donors in an Asian-associated ancestry cluster reportedly had fewer N-insertions in productive TCRs than the cohort mean.

Sequencing used PBMCs. The source of this sequence is a man aged 40-49 years in good health and CMV-seropositive. V and J are TRBV10-3 and TRBJ1-2; D is ambiguous. The CDR3 loop is CAISGGARDYGYTF. CDR3 nucleotides: TGTGCCATCAGTGGTGGCGCGAGGGACTATGGCTACACCTTC.